Shown below are 18 T cell receptor beta chains from a single sample sequenced in a study of blood T cell repertoires in COVID-19. The data were produced by immunoSEQ multiplex PCR, yet TCRdb's version contains in-frame clones alone and is incomplete. This repertoire shows just over 300,000 clones, around 89% found once; its top ten account for 3.5% to 4.5%. The sample consisted of PBMCs or T cells enriched from blood (not recorded which). These receptors originate from a woman aged 18-35 years with acute COVID-19.

CDR3 loop: CASSQDGRVRQNTEAFF. CDR3 in DNA: TGTGCCAGCAGCCAAGACGGCAGGGTGAGACAGAACACTGAAGCTTTCTTT. This chain links TRBV3-1 (or the pseudogene TRBV3-2) with TRBJ1-1; a weak D match, TRBD1 (5 bases). Germline assignment: CDR1 LGHDT and CDR2 YNNKEL (reference sequence). Between the trimmed V and J ends, which lost 0 bases and 1 base, there was a span of 15 bases. This CDR3 comprises 17 residues.

The table lists this clone with a count of one. The chain is built from TRBV25-1 and TRBJ1-2, with TRBD1 matching over 8 bases. Per the germline V gene, CDR1 is MGHDK and CDR2 is SYGVNS. After removal of 3 bases from V and 7 bases from J, the junction contained 4 bases not matched to a gene. There are 13 residues in the CDR3. This CDR3 reads CASSEDRVFGYTF. DNA for the CDR3: TGTGCCAGCAGTGAGGACAGGGTATTTGGCTACACCTTC.

This clone showed up just once. The rearrangement links TRBV6-5 to TRBJ1-5; a possible D gene is TRBD1 (6 bases). The CDR3 runs 15 residues. Trimming cost V 5 bases and J 9 bases, with 20 bases left between them. Germline CDR1 MNHEY, CDR2 SVGAGI. CDR3 DNA: TGTGCCAGCAGTCCCGACGGACAGCCTTCACGGCCCCAGCATTTT. Amino acid sequence: CASSPDGQPSRPQHF.

The chain has TRBV11-3 and TRBJ1-1; TRBD1 might be the D (5 bases). The CDR3 runs to 16 residues. Per the germline V gene, CDR1 is SGHNT and CDR2 is YENEEA. V was shortened by 1 base and J by 6 bases, with 18 bases between the two germline ends. CDR3 in amino acids: CASSLARRGRGPEAFF. CDR3 in DNA: TGTGCCAGCAGCTTAGCCAGGAGGGGCCGGGGACCTGAAGCTTTCTTT.

The V gene is TRBV5-1, the J gene TRBJ2-3, with TRBD2 as a possible D gene (6 bases). Trimming took 0 bases from V and 2 from J, leaving 10 bases between them. This CDR3 is 15 amino acids long. Germline V gives CDR1 SGHRS, CDR2 YFSETQ. This CDR3 reads CASSLEAGLTDTQYF. The CDR3 nucleotides read TGCGCCAGCAGCTTGGAGGCGGGACTCACAGATACGCAGTATTTT.

With regard to this clone: Other DNA sequences in the same sample also yield this CDR3. V usage is TRBV28 and J usage is TRBJ1-5; no clear D. The germline gives CDR1 MDHEN, CDR2 SYDVKM. The CDR3 runs 13 residues. The V and J ends lost 2 bases and 6 bases respectively, with 8 bases between them. The CDR3 sequence is CASSLTGGQPQHF. The CDR3, as DNA: TGTGCCAGCAGTTTAACGGGAGGTCAGCCCCAGCATTTT.

V and J are TRBV27 and TRBJ2-3; 9 bases align to TRBD2. Germline V CDR1 and CDR2: MNHEY, SMNVEV (reference sequence). Losses at the gene ends were 6 bases for V and 0 bases for J; bases not matched to a gene: 7. The CDR3 totals 16 residues. This CDR3 reads CASRSETSGSTDTQYF. CDR3 DNA sequence: TGTGCCAGCAGATCCGAGACTAGCGGTAGCACAGATACGCAGTATTTT.

This clone was recorded at least ten times. The V and J genes are TRBV18 and TRBJ2-1; TRBD2 matches 12 bases. V gave up 6 bases and J gave up 6 bases; unmatched junction bases: 9. The CDR3 consists of 16 residues. From germline, CDR1 is KGHSH and CDR2 LQKENI. CDR3 coding DNA: TGTGCCAGCTCTGCCCTGACTAGCGGGAGTGTCAATGAGCAGTTCTTC. It translates to CASSALTSGSVNEQFF. Looking up the rest from reference TRBV18 and TRBJ2-1 gives the full variable domain: NAGVMQNPRHLVRRRGQEARLRCSPMKGHSHVYWYRQLPEEGLKFMVYLQKENIIDESGMPKERFSAEFPKEGPSILRIQQVVRGDSAAYFCASSALTSGSVNEQFFGPGTRLTVL.

The chain is built from TRBV7-9 and TRBJ2-1; tentative D call: TRBD1 (6 bases). Trimming removed 2 bases from V and 4 bases from J, with 15 bases in between. The germline V gene encodes CDR1 SEHNR and CDR2 FQNEAQ (reference sequence). This CDR3 contains 16 residues. The CDR3 region is CASSLFEGQSYNEQFF. In DNA, the CDR3 is TGTGCCAGCAGCTTATTTGAAGGACAGAGTTACAATGAGCAGTTCTTC.

The chain carries TRBV19 and TRBJ1-2; D is ambiguous. Germline loops: CDR1 LNHDA, CDR2 SQIVND (reference sequence). V was trimmed by 4 bases and J by 0 bases, leaving 15 bases between them. The CDR3 sequence is 16 residues long. The CDR3 spells CASSTRAGSSNYGYTF. The CDR3 nucleotides are TGTGCCAGTAGTACCCGGGCGGGTTCGTCTAACTATGGCTACACCTTC.

Comment on this clone: This CDR3 is also generated by other DNA sequences in the sample. This sequence joins TRBV9 and TRBJ2-3; 7 bases map to TRBD2. The CDR3 has 15 residues. Trimming cost V 4 bases and J 1 base; bases outside gene matches: 6. Germline V gives CDR1 SGDLS, CDR2 YYNGEE. For the CDR3, the DNA is TGTGCCAGCAGCCCCCGGACTAGTGGCACAGATACGCAGTATTTT. Translating it yields CASSPRTSGTDTQYF.

The chain uses TRBV6-5 and TRBJ2-5; the match to TRBD2 covers 7 bases. The CDR3 spans 14 residues. V was pared by 6 bases and J by 3 bases, with 7 bases of the junction left unmatched. Germline CDR1 reads MNHEY; CDR2 reads SVGAGI. The CDR3 here is CASSPFRGEETQYF. DNA for the CDR3: TGTGCCAGCAGCCCGTTCCGGGGGGAAGAGACCCAGTACTTC.

CDR3 nucleotides: TGTGCCAGTAGTATAGCCGCTAGCGGAAGCTACGAGCAGTACTTC. Its protein is CASSIAASGSYEQYF. This sequence joins TRBV19 and TRBJ2-7; 7 bases map to TRBD2. This CDR3 is built from 15 residues. Germline V lookup: CDR1 LNHDA, CDR2 SQIVND (reference sequence). The V gene end was trimmed by 1 base and the J gene end by 3 bases; junction bases not matched to a gene: 6.

The V call is TRBV5-1, the J call TRBJ2-3; 9 bases map to TRBD2. The V segment lost 1 base and the J segment 2 bases; nucleotides outside the gene matches: 2. The CDR3 is made up of 15 amino acids. Germline CDR1 and CDR2: SGHRS and YFSETQ. DNA for the CDR3: TGCGCCAGCAGCTTGAGACTAGCGGACACAGATACGCAGTATTTT. Amino acids: CASSLRLADTDTQYF.

V usage is TRBV23-1 and J usage is TRBJ2-3, with 7 bases matching TRBD2. TRBV23-1 is an ORF for which the function is uncertain. J lost 6 bases, V lost 4 bases, and 10 bases had no gene match. This CDR3 is built from 15 residues. The CDR3 here is CASSPQRREGDTQYF. As DNA, the CDR3 is TGCGCCAGCAGTCCCCAGCGGAGGGAGGGGGATACGCAGTATTTT.

The chain couples TRBV11-3 to TRBJ1-2; D not certain. The CDR3 has 16 residues. V shed 3 bases and J shed 3 bases, with 17 bases lying between them. CDR1 is SGHNT and CDR2 is YENEEA in the germline V gene. CDR3 sequence: CASSLRGPVGDYGYTF. CDR3 nucleotides: TGTGCCAGCAGCTTGAGAGGCCCAGTCGGTGACTATGGCTACACCTTC. Full variable domain (outside the CDR3, taken from reference TRBV11-3 and TRBJ1-2): EAGVVQSPRYKIIEKKQPVAFWCNPISGHNTLYWYLQNLGQGPELLIRYENEEAVDDSQLPKDRFSAERLKGVDSTLKIQPAELGDSAVYLCASSLRGPVGDYGYTFGSGTRLTVV.

CDR3 DNA: TGCAGCGTTGACGGTCCGGGAGGCGAGACCCAGTACTTC. This encodes CSVDGPGGETQYF. The chain combines TRBV29-1 with TRBJ2-5; TRBD2 agrees at 7 bases. Trimming cost V 3 bases and J 5 bases; bases outside gene matches: 6. Germline V lookup: CDR1 SQVTM, CDR2 ANQGSEA. The CDR3 is 13 amino acids.

This chain joins TRBV19 and TRBJ1-5, with TRBD1 matching 7 bases. Germline loops: CDR1 LNHDA, CDR2 SQIVND (reference sequence). V gave up 7 bases and J gave up 3 bases; unmatched junction bases: 9. The CDR3 totals 15 residues. The CDR3 nucleotides are TGTGCCAGTAACCACCGGGACAGACTCAATCAGCCCCAGCATTTT. It encodes CASNHRDRLNQPQHF.